Here is one TCR beta chain with its context. Its antigen is still unknown. Generated by immunoSEQ multiplex PCR, the TCRdb table keeps only in-frame clones and is missing some. Of about 150,000 clones listed, approximately 92% were seen once; the top ten hold about 2.5%. This sample is part of a study of T cell responses to AZD1222 COVID-19 vaccine. Germline CDR1 and CDR2: MDHEN and SYDVKM. V lost 4 bases, J lost 3 bases, and 5 bases stayed unmatched. This CDR3 has 15 amino acids. Findings and limits, study-wide: Repertoire samples came only from after the peak T cell response. Clonal diversity may have been underestimated, and the donors were mostly white British, with more females than males. It was only 6 or 7 AZD1222 recipients who were seropositive at baseline. The study found Spike-specific TCR breadth and depth rose after two AZD1222 doses.

The starting material was peripheral blood, obtained on day 0 of AZD1222 vaccination. This chain links TRBV28 with TRBJ1-5, with 8 bases that match TRBD1. This clonotype was obtained from an adult in good health. DNA for the CDR3: TGTGCCAGCAGTTATCAGGGGGCGAACAATCAGCCCCAGCATTTT. Translation: CASSYQGANNQPQHF. Together with reference TRBV28 and TRBJ1-5, the CDR3 gives the full variable domain: DVKVTQSSRYLVKRTGEKVFLECVQDMDHENMFWYRQDPGLGLRLIYFSYDVKMKEKGDIPEGYSVSREKKERFSLILESASTNQTSMYLCASSYQGANNQPQHFGDGTRLSIL.